These T cell receptor beta chains were read from a single sample in a study of blood T cells in healthy people across ages. MiXCR, applied by TCRdb to the 5' RACE reads, yields one record per CDR3 protein. The data contain more than 1,400,000 distinct CDR3 sequences, approximately 40% of them singletons. Sequencing input: blood. The receptors shown here come from a woman between 18 and 29 years old in good health. CDR3s include the opening cysteine and the closing phenylalanine or tryptophan. D genes are given only for firm matches. The size of a clone is reported for some rows only, either as once, few or many, or as a class for expanded clones.

TRBV12-3/TRBV12-4	-	TRBJ1-2	-	CASSFSGDGGINYGYTF	TGTGCCAGCAGTTTTTCAGGGGATGGGGGTATTAACTATGGCTACACCTTC
TRBV7-8	-	TRBJ2-1	few	CASSPTREWGIEQFF	TGTGCCAGCAGCCCAACCCGGGAGTGGGGAATTGAGCAGTTCTTC
TRBV6-6	-	TRBJ1-4	-	CASSPGADEKLFF	TGTGCCAGCAGCCCAGGGGCGGATGAAAAACTGTTTTTT
TRBV2	-	TRBJ2-1	-	CASIPSSPINEQFF	TGTGCCAGCATCCCTAGTTCTCCCATCAATGAGCAGTTCTTC
TRBV20-1	-	TRBJ2-3	-	CSARSPRGGPRTDTQYF	TGCAGTGCTAGATCACCGCGAGGGGGGCCCCGCACAGATACGCAGTATTTT
TRBV28	-	TRBJ1-5	-	CASSFTQSNQPQHF	TGTGCCAGCAGTTTTACACAGAGCAATCAGCCCCAGCATTTT
TRBV7-8	-	TRBJ2-5	-	CASSLVVSRVLAQYF	TGTGCCAGCAGCTTAGTTGTTTCCCGAGTTCTGGCCCAGTACTTC
TRBV12-3/TRBV12-4	-	TRBJ2-5	-	CASRGGSETQYF	TGCGCCAGCAGGGGGGGATCGGAGACCCAGTACTTT
TRBV9	-	TRBJ1-1	-	CASSEGTKNTEAFF	TGTGCCAGCAGCGAGGGGACAAAGAACACTGAAGCTTTCTTT
TRBV10-1	-	TRBJ2-2	-	CASSVFAGTNTGELFF	TGCGCCAGCAGTGTATTTGCGGGCACGAACACCGGGGAGCTGTTTTTT
TRBV5-1	TRBD2	TRBJ2-1	few	CASSLEGLAGTNNEQFF	TGCGCCAGCAGCTTGGAGGGACTAGCGGGGACCAACAATGAGCAGTTCTTC
TRBV6-2/TRBV6-3	TRBD1	TRBJ2-7	few	CASSAGPGQGYYEQYF	TGTGCCAGCAGCGCAGGCCCGGGACAGGGGTACTACGAGCAGTACTTC
TRBV20-1	-	TRBJ1-2	few	CSARGLTGSYGYTF	TGCAGTGCTAGAGGCCTCACAGGGTCCTATGGCTACACCTTC
TRBV27	TRBD1	TRBJ2-7	few	CASSLGQGTGQYF	TGTGCCAGCAGTTTAGGACAGGGAACAGGGCAGTACTTC
TRBV4-1	TRBD1	TRBJ1-5	-	CASSQSDRGGQPQHF	TGCGCCAGCAGCCAATCCGACAGGGGTGGTCAGCCCCAGCATTTT